The text below deals with one T cell receptor beta chain. What it recognizes is unknown. Germline V gene sequence: CDR1 KGHSH, CDR2 LQKENI. V was pared by 4 bases and J by 7 bases, with 4 bases of the junction left unmatched. The CDR3 length is 13 residues. The data derive from a study of Graves' ophthalmopathy and Graves' hyperthyroidism. The study, taken as a whole, reports: Among expanded thyroid clonotypes above 0.001 frequency, most also occurred in blood.

TCR beta CDR3 regions were amplified from RNA transcripts. HTBI primers were employed in first-round RT-PCR, then a second-round multiplex PCR followed. MiXCR, run by TCRdb on the multiplex PCR reads, gives a single entry per CDR3 protein. The sample has 200,000 to 300,000 distinct CDR3 sequences, 40% to 50% seen once. Sequencing was performed on peripheral blood. This sequence was found in an adult man with Graves' ophthalmopathy. V and J are TRBV18 and TRBJ1-5; 7 bases align to TRBD1. This CDR3 is CASSRQGEQPQHF. CDR3 nucleotide sequence: TGTGCCAGCTCACGACAGGGCGAGCAGCCCCAGCATTTT.